This TCR beta chain was observed in a study of T cell responses to AZD1222 COVID-19 vaccine (dated by TCRdb to the early 2020s). Turning to the overall study: AZD1222 recipients with second doses at about 4 weeks or about 12 weeks were pooled, because spike-specific TCR depth and breadth did not differ between schedules. TCR sequencing was performed for about 240 trial participants, of whom some 200 were given two doses of AZD1222 and roughly 25 were given two doses of MenACWY control vaccine. Trial participants were enrolled into age subgroups of 18-55, 56-69 and 70-plus years, which contained about 150, 27 and 61 TCR-sequenced participants, respectively. Overall results and qualifications from the work: Reportedly, almost half of the unique spike-specific TCRs recognized epitopes lying outside the regions that are mutated in the B.1.351 and B.1.1.7 variants. Participants were mostly white British and included more females than males, and it was suggested by the authors that clonal diversity may have been underestimated. Because no day 14 peak-response samples were available, repertoires were characterized only after the peak T cell response. Conclusions about previously exposed vaccinees were limited because only six or seven AZD1222 recipients were SARS-CoV-2 seropositive at baseline. CD4 TCRs associated with the vaccine covered the entire spike protein, and the dominant responses were in regions 160-218 and 743-854. After two AZD1222 doses, both the breadth and the depth of spike-specific TCRs were significantly higher than at day 0 and than in MenACWY recipients. In the small 56-69-year group, the increase in depth fell short of significance, most likely because of low power.

Note on this clone: The clone's antigen remains unknown. Base qualities are not recorded, but no much larger clone differs from it by a single base.

The CDR3 regions of human TCRbeta chains were subjected to immunosequencing. Turning to the authors' computational methods: TCRs in the repertoires were matched against a reference library of SARS-CoV-2-specific TCRs that had been generated with the MIRA antigen-specificity platform. Breadth was defined as the fraction of unique TCRs that were SARS-CoV-2-associated, and depth was defined as the fraction of total T cells that were SARS-CoV-2-associated. Using the MIRA data, each spike-specific TCR was assigned both to the spike region to which the TCR was reactive and to a CD4 or CD8 class. Log10-transformed breadth and depth values were compared by one-way ANOVA with Sidak's multiple comparisons tests. TCRdb took over this immuneACCESS table, retaining in-frame rearrangements with V and J assigned. Such tables are incomplete; in checked studies, under half of the missing clones stem from an unresolved V gene, and the remainder is unexplained. Clone size and V and J calls were adopted from that table, with D and trimming inferred from the DNA. Across this sample there are over 100,000 clones, with about 90% seen only once. Around 1.5% of the sample rests with the top ten.

In the germline V gene (reference sequence), CDR1 corresponds to LNHDA and CDR2 to SQIVND. V was cut back by 10 bases and J by 1 base, leaving a gap of 16 bases between them. The CDR3 starts with the cysteine, ends with the phenylalanine, and has 14 residues. Left in the record is the CDR3 DNA by itself, 42 bases read in frame from the first base. The time point label of this sample denotes: baseline before first vaccination. Samples from vaccinated people were obtained from the UK trials COV001 and COV002, which included a single-blind randomized controlled phase 2/3 trial of AZD1222 (ChAdOx1 nCoV-19) in healthy adults. For TCRbeta chain sequencing, PBMC samples from trial participants were taken at day 0 and at day 28 after the second dose.

The origin of this receptor is an adult in good health. Here the chain combines TRBV19 and TRBJ1-1; there is no confident call for the D gene. The sample was peripheral blood, taken on day 0 of AZD1222 vaccination. In nucleotides, the sequence is TGTGCCAATCAGGATCAGTGGAAGAACACTGAAGCTTTCTTT. Its coded protein is CANQDQWKNTEAFF.